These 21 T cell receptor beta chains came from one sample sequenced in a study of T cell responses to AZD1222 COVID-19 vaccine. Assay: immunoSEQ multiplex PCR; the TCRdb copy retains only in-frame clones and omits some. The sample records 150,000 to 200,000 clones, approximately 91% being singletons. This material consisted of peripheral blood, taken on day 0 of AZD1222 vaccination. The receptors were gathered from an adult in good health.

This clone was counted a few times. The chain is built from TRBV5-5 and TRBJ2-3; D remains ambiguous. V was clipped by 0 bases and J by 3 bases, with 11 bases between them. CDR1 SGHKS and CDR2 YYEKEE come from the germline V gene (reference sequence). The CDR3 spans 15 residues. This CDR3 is CASSLGLLGTDTQYF. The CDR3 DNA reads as TGTGCCAGCAGCTTGGGACTTCTTGGGACAGATACGCAGTATTTT.

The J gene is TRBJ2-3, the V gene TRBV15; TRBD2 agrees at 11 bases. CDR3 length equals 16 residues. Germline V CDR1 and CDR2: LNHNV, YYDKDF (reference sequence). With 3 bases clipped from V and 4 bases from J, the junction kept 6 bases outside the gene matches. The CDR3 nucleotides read TGTGCCACCAGCAGGGCGACTAGCGGGATGGCAGATACGCAGTATTTT. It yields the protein CATSRATSGMADTQYF.

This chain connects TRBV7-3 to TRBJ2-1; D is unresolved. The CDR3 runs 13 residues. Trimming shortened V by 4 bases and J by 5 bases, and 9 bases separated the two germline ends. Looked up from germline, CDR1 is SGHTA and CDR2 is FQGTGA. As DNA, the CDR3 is TGTGCCAGCAGCTCGGACGGAAACAATGAGCAGTTCTTC. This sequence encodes CASSSDGNNEQFF.

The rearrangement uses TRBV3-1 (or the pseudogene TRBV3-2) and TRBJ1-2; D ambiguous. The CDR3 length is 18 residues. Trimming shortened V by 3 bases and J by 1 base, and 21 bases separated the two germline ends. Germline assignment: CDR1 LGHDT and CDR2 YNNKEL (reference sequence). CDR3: CASSQSRRSWALNYGYTF. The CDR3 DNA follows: TGTGCCAGCAGCCAGTCGAGGCGGAGTTGGGCTCTTAACTATGGCTACACCTTC.

The CDR3 bases are TGCGCCAGCAGCTTGGCTGGGACGAAGCCCCAGCATTTT. It yields the protein CASSLAGTKPQHF. The chain recombines TRBV5-1 with TRBJ1-5; D possibly corresponds to TRBD1 (5 bases). This CDR3 is 13 amino acids long. Germline CDR1 and CDR2: SGHRS and YFSETQ. Trimming removed 0 bases at V and 8 bases at J, with 9 bases between. The whole variable domain, filled in from reference TRBV5-1 and TRBJ1-5, reads KAGVTQTPRYLIKTRGQQVTLSCSPISGHRSVSWYQQTPGQGLQFLFEYFSETQRNKGNFPGRFSGRQFSNSRSEMNVSTLELGDSALYLCASSLAGTKPQHFGDGTRLSIL.

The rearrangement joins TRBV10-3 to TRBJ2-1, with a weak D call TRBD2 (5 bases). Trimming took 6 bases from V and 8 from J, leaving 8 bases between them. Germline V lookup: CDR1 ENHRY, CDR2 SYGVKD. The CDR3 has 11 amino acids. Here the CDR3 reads CAIRKDYEQFF. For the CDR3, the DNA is TGTGCCATCAGAAAGGACTATGAGCAGTTCTTC.

CDR3 nucleotides: TGTGCCAGCAGACTCGCGGGTGTTCGGGAGTCCCTCTACGAGCAGTACTTC. It specifies CASRLAGVRESLYEQYF. The V call is TRBV28, the J call TRBJ2-7; D possibly corresponds to TRBD2 (6 bases). The CDR3 covers 17 residues. V lost 6 bases to trimming and J lost 3 bases, with 24 bases between them. CDR1 MDHEN and CDR2 SYDVKM come from the germline V gene. Filled out from reference TRBV28 and TRBJ2-7, the complete variable domain reads DVKVTQSSRYLVKRTGEKVFLECVQDMDHENMFWYRQDPGLGLRLIYFSYDVKMKEKGDIPEGYSVSREKKERFSLILESASTNQTSMYLCASRLAGVRESLYEQYFGPGTRLTVT.

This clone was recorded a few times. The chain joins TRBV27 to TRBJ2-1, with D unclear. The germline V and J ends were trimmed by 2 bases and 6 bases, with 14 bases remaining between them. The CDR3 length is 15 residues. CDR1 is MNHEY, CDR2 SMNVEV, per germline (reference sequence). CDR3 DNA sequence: TGTGCCAGCAGTTTAACGTCTAGGTATGGCAATGAGCAGTTCTTC. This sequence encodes CASSLTSRYGNEQFF.

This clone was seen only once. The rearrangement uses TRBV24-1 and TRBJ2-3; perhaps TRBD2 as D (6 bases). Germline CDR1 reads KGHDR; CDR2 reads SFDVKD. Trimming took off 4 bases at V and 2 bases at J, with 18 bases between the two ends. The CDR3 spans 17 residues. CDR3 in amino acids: CATSDPGLEDNTDTQYF. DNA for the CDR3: TGTGCCACCAGTGACCCGGGACTGGAGGACAACACAGATACGCAGTATTTT.

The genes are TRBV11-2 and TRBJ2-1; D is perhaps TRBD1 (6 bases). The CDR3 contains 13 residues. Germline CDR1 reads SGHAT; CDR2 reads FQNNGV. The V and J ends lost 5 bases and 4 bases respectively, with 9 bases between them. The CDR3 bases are TGTGCCAGCAGCCCGACAGGATACAATGAGCAGTTCTTC. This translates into CASSPTGYNEQFF. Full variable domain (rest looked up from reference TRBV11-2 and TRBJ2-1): EAGVAQSPRYKIIEKRQSVAFWCNPISGHATLYWYQQILGQGPKLLIQFQNNGVVDDSQLPKDRFSAERLKGVDSTLKIQPAKLEDSAVYLCASSPTGYNEQFFGPGTRLTVL.

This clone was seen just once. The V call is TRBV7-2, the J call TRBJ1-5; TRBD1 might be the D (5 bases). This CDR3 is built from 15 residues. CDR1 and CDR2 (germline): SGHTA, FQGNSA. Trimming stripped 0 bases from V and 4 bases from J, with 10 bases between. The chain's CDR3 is CASSLAGQGNQPQHF. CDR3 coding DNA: TGTGCCAGCAGCTTAGCGGGGCAGGGAAATCAGCCCCAGCATTTT.

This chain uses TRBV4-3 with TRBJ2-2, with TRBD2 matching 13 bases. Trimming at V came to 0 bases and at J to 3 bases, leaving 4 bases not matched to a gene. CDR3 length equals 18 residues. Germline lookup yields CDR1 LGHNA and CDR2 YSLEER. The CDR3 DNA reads TGCGCCAGCAGCCAAGAGGGACTAGCGGGGACCTACACCGGGGAGCTGTTTTTT. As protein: CASSQEGLAGTYTGELFF.

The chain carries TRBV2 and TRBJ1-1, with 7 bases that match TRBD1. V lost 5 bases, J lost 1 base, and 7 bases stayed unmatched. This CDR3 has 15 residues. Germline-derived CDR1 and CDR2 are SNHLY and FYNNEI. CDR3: CASSWTGVPNTEAFF. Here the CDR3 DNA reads TGTGCCAGCAGTTGGACAGGAGTTCCGAACACTGAAGCTTTCTTT.

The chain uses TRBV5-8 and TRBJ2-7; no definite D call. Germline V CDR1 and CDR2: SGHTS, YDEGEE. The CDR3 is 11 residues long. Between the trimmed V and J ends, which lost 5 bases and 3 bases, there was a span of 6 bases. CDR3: CASSSNYEQYF. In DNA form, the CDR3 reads TGTGCCAGCAGTTCCAACTACGAGCAGTACTTC.

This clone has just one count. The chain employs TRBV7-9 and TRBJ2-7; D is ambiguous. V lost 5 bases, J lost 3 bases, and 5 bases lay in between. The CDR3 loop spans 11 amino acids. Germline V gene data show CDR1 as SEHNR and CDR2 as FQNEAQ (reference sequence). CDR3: CASSPDYEQYF. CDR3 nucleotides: TGTGCCAGCAGCCCAGACTACGAGCAGTACTTC.

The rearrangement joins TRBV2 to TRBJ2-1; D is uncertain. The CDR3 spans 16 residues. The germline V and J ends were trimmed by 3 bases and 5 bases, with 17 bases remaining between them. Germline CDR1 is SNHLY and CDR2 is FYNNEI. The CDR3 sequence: CASSDSPSRIDNEQFF. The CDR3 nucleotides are TGTGCCAGCAGTGACTCCCCCTCCCGGATCGACAATGAGCAGTTCTTC.

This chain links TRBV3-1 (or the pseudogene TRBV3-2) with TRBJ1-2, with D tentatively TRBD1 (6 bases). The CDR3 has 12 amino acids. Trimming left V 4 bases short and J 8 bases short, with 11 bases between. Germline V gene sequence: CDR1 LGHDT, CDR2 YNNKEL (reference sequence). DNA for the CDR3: TGTGCCAGCAGCCGCCACAGGGACGGCTACACCTTC. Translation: CASSRHRDGYTF.

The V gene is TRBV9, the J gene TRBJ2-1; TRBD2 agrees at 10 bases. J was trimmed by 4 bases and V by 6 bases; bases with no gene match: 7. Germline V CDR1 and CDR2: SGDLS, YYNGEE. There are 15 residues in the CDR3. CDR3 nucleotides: TGTGCCAGCACCAGCGGACTAGCGGTTTACAATGAGCAGTTCTTC. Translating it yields CASTSGLAVYNEQFF.

Here the CDR3 reads CASSQLGTDQFSYEQYF. In DNA form, the CDR3 reads TGTGCCAGCAGCCAATTAGGGACAGACCAATTCTCCTACGAGCAGTACTTC. This chain uses TRBV16 with TRBJ2-7; TRBD1 matches at 7 bases. The CDR3 contains 17 residues. With 1 base clipped from V and 0 bases from J, the junction kept 9 bases outside the gene matches. CDR1 is KGHSY and CDR2 is FQNENV in the germline V gene. Together with reference TRBV16 and TRBJ2-7, the CDR3 gives the full variable domain: GEEVAQTPKHLVRGEGQKAKLYCAPIKGHSYVFWYQQVLKNEFKFLISFQNENVFDETGMPKERFSAKCLPNSPCSLEIQATKLEDSAVYFCASSQLGTDQFSYEQYFGPGTRLTVT.

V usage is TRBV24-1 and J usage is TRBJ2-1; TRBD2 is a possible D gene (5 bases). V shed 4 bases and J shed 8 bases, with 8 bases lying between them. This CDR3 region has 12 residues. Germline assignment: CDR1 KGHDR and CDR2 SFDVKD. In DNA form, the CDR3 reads TGTGCCACCAGTGAACGGGGTTATGAGCAGTTCTTC. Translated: CATSERGYEQFF.

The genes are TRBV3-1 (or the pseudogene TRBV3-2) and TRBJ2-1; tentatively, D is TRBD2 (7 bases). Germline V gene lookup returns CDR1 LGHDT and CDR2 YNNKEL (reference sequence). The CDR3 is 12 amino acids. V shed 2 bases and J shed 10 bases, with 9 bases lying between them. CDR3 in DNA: TGTGCCAGCAGCCAACCGGGGGGCGAGCAGTTCTTC. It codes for CASSQPGGEQFF.